This TCR beta chain was sequenced in a study of T cell responses to AZD1222 COVID-19 vaccine. Notes on this clone: Other DNA sequences in the same sample also yield this CDR3.

The germline gives CDR1 KGHSH, CDR2 LQKENI. V was pared by 1 base and J by 5 bases, with 8 bases between. CDR3 length equals 14 residues. The method was immunoSEQ multiplex PCR; TCRdb's version includes in-frame clones alone and lacks a portion of them. Among about 180,000 clones listed, around 90% were seen once. The J gene is TRBJ1-4, the V gene TRBV18, with a tentative D call TRBD1 (5 bases). The TCR comes from an adult in good health. Sequences were derived from peripheral blood, sampled on day 0 of AZD1222 vaccination. CDR3 nucleotides: TGTGCCAGCTCACCACGAGGGGCCAATGAAAAACTGTTTTTT. Its translation: CASSPRGANEKLFF.